This is a list of T cell receptor beta chains from one sample in a study of shared clonotypes between healthy human individuals. Measured with immunoSEQ multiplex PCR; TCRdb has only the in-frame clones, and not every one. This table holds about 480,000 clones, almost 80% found once. Sequenced material: PBMCs. Receptor source: a woman between 40 and 55 years old in good health. Some clones in this sample may be carry-over from other donors' samples. Each CDR3 is given without its conserved first and last residue.

V gene	J gene	CDR3 protein
TRBV18	-	ASSPGARYEQY
TRBV9	TRBJ2-7	ASSPSGKSSYEQY
TRBV9	TRBJ2-1	ASSGRTAERDEQF
TRBV4-3	TRBJ1-3	ASSQGQGTGNTIY
TRBV6-1	TRBJ1-2	ASIPRSDYGYT
TRBV6-1	TRBJ2-1	ASSFLYEQF
TRBV4-2	TRBJ1-4	ASSQEQREKLF
TRBV29-1	TRBJ2-2	SVGVTRDTGELF
TRBV25-1	TRBJ1-5	ASQGWGTGQPQH
TRBV5-6	TRBJ2-7	ASSDNVVDYEQY
TRBV27	TRBJ1-5	ASSASYNQPQH
TRBV7-9	TRBJ2-7	ASSQFAGPYEQY
TRBV30	TRBJ2-2	AWSPPTGELF
TRBV28	TRBJ1-5	ASSLQDNQPQH
TRBV6-6	TRBJ1-1	ASSSLGQGANTEAF
TRBV30	TRBJ2-7	AWRGGQGLRYEQY
TRBV29-1	TRBJ1-1	SVGTNTEAF
TRBV7-2	TRBJ2-3	ASSLSDTQY
TRBV15	TRBJ1-5	ATSRAGGGNQPQH
TRBV7-9	TRBJ2-7	ASSHSGGVAYEQY
TRBV7-2	TRBJ2-2	ASSPLAGVVGELF
TRBV30	TRBJ2-7	AWRRGLVRNEQY
TRBV4-1	TRBJ2-3	ASSQLAGGSDTQY
TRBV19	TRBJ1-2	ASSGQNYGYT
TRBV7-4	TRBJ2-7	ASSLSQCGSPYEQY
TRBV19	TRBJ1-5	ASSIGGNQPQH
TRBV4-3	TRBJ1-1	ASSQDWGNTEAF
TRBV28	TRBJ2-1	ASLAYNEQF
TRBV7-2	TRBJ2-7	ASSLVPEIYEQY
TRBV5-1	TRBJ2-3	ASSLGLAGGSTDTQY
TRBV6-5	TRBJ1-2	ASRRWDRGSGYT
TRBV6-5	TRBJ2-3	ASGAISGTDTQY
TRBV6-1	TRBJ2-2	ASSSRSSITGELF
TRBV19	TRBJ2-7	ASSIYGSSYEQY
TRBV29-1	TRBJ2-7	SVGRLGYEQY
TRBV27	TRBJ1-5	ASSLGGSGNQPQH
TRBV27	TRBJ2-1	ASSLFGGLGQF
TRBV28	TRBJ2-7	ASSSARGGYEQY
TRBV7-2	TRBJ2-7	ASSLFGTSSYEQY
TRBV11-2	TRBJ2-7	ASSLQGSYEQY
TRBV28	TRBJ1-4	ASTFRVGEKLF
TRBV6-5	TRBJ1-2	ASSPGAGGYT
TRBV6-6	TRBJ1-6	ASSYSQGGESPLH
TRBV4-2	TRBJ2-7	ASSPNRARYEQY
TRBV5-6	TRBJ1-1	ASSLRGGVGAF
TRBV18	TRBJ2-5	ASSPPERQETQY
TRBV7-8	TRBJ2-7	ASSPRQSGGYEQY
TRBV11-2	TRBJ2-1	ASSLGGGPSSYNEQF
TRBV14	TRBJ1-1	ASSSPWGTEAF
TRBV13	TRBJ1-1	ASSLDLNTEAF
TRBV9	TRBJ2-5	ASSRGLADQETQY
TRBV19	TRBJ1-5	ASHRTGGIHSNQPQH
TRBV5-1	TRBJ2-7	ASWSGRGNEQY
TRBV10-3	TRBJ1-3	AISESGGNGNTIY
TRBV4-3	TRBJ1-1	ASSQTGSPEAF
TRBV10-3	TRBJ1-1	AISDRGGGIGEAF
TRBV27	TRBJ2-3	ASSEDIYTDTQY